The 3 T cell receptor beta chains below were found in one sample sequenced in a study of cytomegalovirus exposure and HLA in healthy donors (dated 2017 in TCRdb). Libraries were made using the immunoSEQ multiplex PCR assay. The multiplex PCR relied on a mix of 60 forward primers for TCR Vbeta segments and 13 reverse primers for TCR Jbeta segments. TCRdb stores this immuneACCESS table with in-frame sequences only. Part of the clones is absent; in the studies checked, under half of the shortfall reflects unresolved V genes, and no reason is known for the rest. Within this sample are around 150,000 clones, with approximately 72% of them counted one time only. Approximately 2% of the sample rests with the top ten. Sequencing was done on a sample of PBMCs. The receptors come from a female donor in good health and CMV-seronegative.

The gene calls are TRBV7-9 and TRBJ1-1; 8 bases match TRBD1. Trimming at V came to 5 bases and at J to 0 bases, leaving 2 bases not matched to a gene. This CDR3 comprises 14 residues. Germline loops: CDR1 SEHNR, CDR2 FQNEAQ (reference sequence). In DNA form, the CDR3 reads TGTGCCAGCAGCGGACAGGGATTGAACACTGAAGCTTTCTTT. This translates into CASSGQGLNTEAFF. Full variable domain (missing parts from reference TRBV7-9 and TRBJ1-1): DTGVSQNPRHKITKRGQNVTFRCDPISEHNRLYWYRQTLGQGPEFLTYFQNEAQLEKSRLLSDRFSAERPKGSFSTLEIQRTEQGDSAMYLCASSGQGLNTEAFFGQGTRLTVV.

V gene TRBV9 combines with J gene TRBJ1-2; 8 bases match TRBD1. This CDR3 is 15 amino acids long. Germline V lookup: CDR1 SGDLS, CDR2 YYNGEE. The junction had 4 bases not matched to a gene; V was cut back by 0 bases and J by 3 bases. The CDR3 DNA follows: TGTGCCAGCAGCGTAGCGCCAGGGGGCGACTATGGCTACACCTTC. Its protein is CASSVAPGGDYGYTF.

The rearrangement joins TRBV30 to TRBJ1-5; 12 bases match TRBD1. Per germline, CDR1 GTSNPN and CDR2 SVGIG (reference sequence). This CDR3 spans 21 amino acids. V trimming: 1 base; J trimming: 3 bases; junction bases outside the gene matches: 19. CDR3 nucleotide sequence: TGTGCCTGGAGTGGCCGGCTCGGGGACAGGGGGCAAGACTACTTCAATCAGCCCCAGCATTTT. This sequence encodes CAWSGRLGDRGQDYFNQPQHF.